The 8 T cell receptor beta chains below all came from one sample that was sequenced in a study of identical twins' blood T cells (dated by TCRdb to 2012 to 2015). Libraries were prepared through 5' RACE. The sequencing machine was an Illumina Genome Analyzer IIx. The public sequencing data were trimmed at Q25 with fastp and processed into clonotypes with MiXCR by TCRdb, which kept only in-frame beta chains. Each CDR3 protein gets just one entry, which takes the most common genes and DNA from the rows behind it. The sample table shows hundreds of thousands of distinct CDR3 sequences, and about 28% are seen once. 5.5% to 7% of the sample goes to the ten largest clones. The specimen was PBMCs. The receptors were sampled from a woman aged 18-49 years in good health.

This clonotype was observed a few times. This chain connects TRBV7-9 to TRBJ1-1; 9 nucleotides line up with TRBD1. This CDR3 has 16 residues. The V gene's germline CDR1 is SEHNR and CDR2 FQNEAQ (reference sequence). The V segment lost 8 bases and the J segment 6 bases; nucleotides outside the gene matches: 16. The DNA for the CDR3 is TGTGCCAGCCGACACGGACAGGGGATTGAACTGGCTGAAGCTTTCTTT. Translation gives CASRHGQGIELAEAFF.

This clonotype has only a few counts. The chain couples TRBV18 to TRBJ1-1; tentative D call: TRBD1 (6 bases). With 4 bases removed from V and 1 base from J, the gap between germline ends came to 19 bases. CDR1 and CDR2 (germline): KGHSH, LQKENI. CDR3 size: 17 residues. CDR3 in DNA: TGTGCCAGCTCACGAAGAGACCTAATAGGGGGGAACACTGAAGCTTTCTTT. This codes for CASSRRDLIGGNTEAFF.

This clonotype was seen only once. V usage is TRBV20-1 and J usage is TRBJ1-6; D is unresolved. Trimming cost V 0 bases and J 0 bases, with 12 bases left between them. This CDR3 contains 17 residues. Germline CDR1 reads DFQATT; CDR2 reads SNEGSKA (reference sequence). DNA of the CDR3: TGCAGTGCTAGAGATTTTGTAGGGAACTCCTATAATTCACCCCTCCACTTT. Protein product: CSARDFVGNSYNSPLHF.

On this clonotype itself: Relative to the germline gene, one junction end is altered; a read error may explain this. The V and J genes are TRBV3-1 and TRBJ1-1, with D possibly TRBD1 on 5 matching bases. Germline CDR1 LGHDT, CDR2 YNNKEL (reference sequence). The CDR3 loop spans 13 amino acids. The CDR3 protein is CTSFSSGRTEAFF. CDR3 nucleotide sequence: TGTACCAGCTTTTCTTCAGGGAGGACTGAAGCTTTCTTT.

The J gene is TRBJ1-1, the V gene TRBV7-6, with TRBD1 matching 9 bases. This CDR3 spans 13 amino acids. The V gene's germline CDR1 is SGHVS and CDR2 FNYEAQ. V dropped 4 bases and J dropped 7; count of bases not matched to a gene: 4. CDR3 sequence: CASSSGTGNEAFF. Written as DNA, the CDR3 is TGTGCCAGCAGCTCGGGGACAGGGAATGAAGCTTTCTTT.

Concerning this clonotype: This may stem from a read error, because a much larger clone lies one nucleotide away. The chain employs TRBV29-1 and TRBJ2-3, with D perhaps assigned TRBD1 or TRBD2 (5 bases each). The germline gives CDR1 SQVTM, CDR2 ANQGSEA. The CDR3 loop spans 13 amino acids. V lost 7 bases to trimming and J lost 6 bases, with 17 bases between them. CDR3 loop: CSETGHGADTQYF. DNA of the CDR3: TGCAGCGAAACTGGGCACGGGGCGGATACGCAGTATTTT.

The CDR3 bases are TGCAGTGCTAGTGTTGACAGCAATCAGCCCCAGCATTTT. Protein product: CSASVDSNQPQHF. The chain joins TRBV20-1 to TRBJ1-5; no clear D. V shed 3 bases and J shed 1 base, with 7 bases lying between them. The germline CDR1 and CDR2 sequences are DFQATT and SNEGSKA (reference sequence). The CDR3 is made up of 13 amino acids.

This clonotype was recorded a few times. V is TRBV10-2 and J is TRBJ2-7; 9 bases agree with TRBD2. CDR3 length: 15 residues. The germline V gene encodes CDR1 WSHSY and CDR2 SAAADI. V shed 3 bases, J shed 2 bases, and the junction held 5 bases outside the gene matches. The CDR3 reads CASSDNLAGTYEQYF. CDR3 nucleotides: TGCGCCAGCAGTGATAATCTAGCGGGGACCTACGAGCAGTACTTC.